This T cell receptor (beta chain) was profiled in a study of early T cells in non-severe SARS-CoV-2 infection. Points from the study as a whole: Clonotype matching in VDJdb favored anti-spike CD8 responses and did not capture private and CD4 specificities.

TCRdb processed the 5' RACE reads anew with MiXCR; each CDR3 protein has one entry. The data show 25,000 to 35,000 distinct CDR3 sequences, under 6.5% seen once. Trimming removed 6 bases at V and 6 bases at J, with 6 bases between. Germline assignment: CDR1 KGHSH and CDR2 LQKENI. The CDR3 has 11 amino acids. This clonotype was counted at least ten times. Its specificity is unknown. The sample was whole blood. The clonotype comes from an adult who was a healthcare worker with PCR-confirmed SARS-CoV-2 infection or an uninfected control (not recorded which). The chain links TRBV18 to TRBJ2-1; D remains ambiguous. In nucleotides, the CDR3 is TGTGCCAGCTCGCCCAGCAATGAGCAGTTCTTC. Its translation is CASSPSNEQFF.